This T cell receptor beta chain appears in the sequencing data of a study of CD8 T cells in Susac syndrome. Random hexamers were used to reverse transcribe roughly 0.45 to 1 ug of RNA. TCR beta CDR3 was amplified by immunoSEQ multiplex PCR. This amplification extended across 54 Vbeta and 13 Jbeta segments. One entry per CDR3 protein results from TCRdb running MiXCR on the immunoSEQ multiplex PCR reads. Among 330,000 or so distinct CDR3 sequences listed, roughly 85% were seen once. The V segment lost 7 bases and the J segment 8 bases; nucleotides outside the gene matches: 16. This CDR3 region has 16 residues. CDR1 and CDR2 (germline): MNHEY, SVGEGT.

J is TRBJ2-1 and V is TRBV6-2 or TRBV6-3; 8 positions agree with TRBD2. The sequencing sample was made of CD8+ T cells from PBMCs. This clonotype originated in a human donor with multiple sclerosis. CDR3: CASNELAATLGDEQFF. The CDR3 bases are TGTGCCAGCAATGAACTAGCGGCCACGCTTGGCGATGAGCAGTTCTTC.